A selection of T cell receptor beta chains follows, all from one sample in a study of blood T cells in healthy people across ages. TCRdb processed the 5' RACE reads anew with MiXCR; each CDR3 protein has one entry. The sample records some 560,000 distinct CDR3 sequences, about 29% being singletons. In addition, the sample was reused for a study of T cells of mothers and their children.

Sequenced: blood. The receptors come from a boy between 2 and 10 years old in good health. Each CDR3 is given with its conserved first and last residue. D genes are given only for firm matches. Size is stated for part of the rows, as once, few or many counts, or as a class when the clone is expanded.

>NA|NA|TRBJ2-5|TRBV6-5
CASSYSGVETQYF
TGTGCCAGCAGTTACTCGGGGGTAGAGACCCAGTACTTC
>few|NA|TRBJ2-3|TRBV9
CASSDSEGGYTDTQYF
TGTGCCAGCAGCGATTCTGAGGGCGGTTACACAGATACGCAGTATTTT
>NA|NA|TRBJ1-1|TRBV5-1
CASSLGGYEDTEAFF
TGCGCCAGCAGCTTGGGGGGTTACGAGGACACTGAAGCTTTCTTT
>NA|TRBD1|TRBJ1-2|TRBV12-3/TRBV12-4
CASSFKTGPYGCTF
TGTGCCAGCAGTTTTAAGACAGGGCCCTATGGCTGCACCTTC
>NA|NA|TRBJ2-4|TRBV10-1
CASSESSGLAKNIQYF
TGCGCCAGCAGTGAGTCGAGCGGATTAGCCAAAAACATTCAGTACTTC
>NA|NA|TRBJ2-3|TRBV7-9
CASSPTEFSTDTQYF
TGTGCCAGCAGTCCGACAGAATTCTCCACAGATACGCAGTATTTT
>NA|NA|TRBJ2-5|TRBV7-2
CASRARGYEVETQYF
TGTGCCAGCAGGGCGCGGGGCTATGAGGTAGAGACCCAGTACTTC
>once|NA|TRBJ2-2|TRBV19
CASGAVPNTGELFF
TGTGCCAGCGGAGCGGTTCCGAACACCGGGGAGCTGTTTTTT
>NA|TRBD2|TRBJ2-1|TRBV7-3
CASSLMASGGNEQFF
TGTGCCAGCAGCTTGATGGCTAGCGGGGGCAATGAGCAGTTCTTC
>NA|NA|TRBJ2-7|TRBV2
CASSARLGGEQYF
TGTGCCAGCAGCGCCAGACTAGGGGGCGAGCAGTACTTC
>NA|NA|TRBJ1-6|TRBV5-1
CASSLDKYNSPLHF
TGCGCCAGCAGCTTGGACAAATATAATTCACCCCTCCACTTT
>NA|NA|TRBJ1-2|TRBV2
CASNKLQAPTNYGYTF
TGTGCCAGCAATAAACTTCAGGCACCGACTAACTATGGCTACACCTTC
>NA|NA|TRBJ1-5|TRBV4-1
CASSRSRGPGNRPQHF
TGCGCCAGCAGCCGTTCCAGGGGTCCGGGCAATCGGCCCCAGCATTTT
>NA|NA|TRBJ1-1|TRBV3-1
CASSRGVGAFF
TGTGCCAGCAGCCGGGGGGTAGGAGCTTTCTTT
>few|NA|TRBJ2-2|TRBV7-9
CADAGGGAPGELFF
TGTGCGGACGCTGGAGGGGGCGCCCCCGGGGAGCTGTTTTTT
>NA|NA|TRBJ1-4|TRBV12-3/TRBV12-4
CASSFPTADLFF
TGTGCCAGCAGTTTTCCTACGGCAGATCTGTTTTTT
>NA|NA|TRBJ2-7|TRBV5-1
CASSLEWTASYEQYF
TGCGCCAGCAGCTTGGAATGGACAGCCTCCTACGAGCAGTACTTC
>few|NA|TRBJ2-2|TRBV6-5
CASSPFRDPTGELFF
TGTGCCAGCAGCCCATTCCGGGACCCAACCGGGGAGCTGTTTTTT
>NA|NA|TRBJ2-5|TRBV12-3/TRBV12-4
CASSSGAQTETQYF
TGTGCCAGCAGTTCAGGGGCTCAGACAGAGACCCAGTACTTC
>few|TRBD2|TRBJ2-7|TRBV7-9
CASSALSGRGSYEQYF
TGTGCCAGCAGCGCGTTAAGCGGGAGGGGGTCCTACGAGCAGTACTTC
>few|NA|TRBJ1-1|TRBV3-1
CASSQGPTEAFF
TGTGCCAGCAGCCAAGGACCCACTGAAGCTTTCTTT
>NA|TRBD2|TRBJ2-3|TRBV10-2
CASDSGGADTQYF
TGCGCCAGCGATAGCGGGGGGGCCGATACGCAGTATTTT
>few|TRBD1|TRBJ1-2|TRBV7-2
CASSWGQGNYGYTF
TGTGCCAGCAGCTGGGGACAGGGAAACTATGGCTACACCTTC
>few|TRBD1|TRBJ1-1|TRBV29-1
CSVRFTGVTEAFF
TGCAGCGTCCGCTTTACAGGGGTCACTGAAGCTTTCTTT
>NA|NA|TRBJ2-5|TRBV10-2
CASSEGAPAETQYF
TGCGCCAGCAGTGAGGGGGCCCCGGCCGAGACCCAGTACTTC
>few|NA|TRBJ1-2|TRBV14
CASREEAGHYYGYTF
TGTGCCAGCAGGGAGGAAGCAGGGCACTACTATGGCTACACCTTC
>NA|NA|TRBJ2-3|TRBV5-1
CASSFSGTRRTDTQYF
TGCGCCAGCAGCTTCTCCGGGACGCGACGAACAGATACGCAGTATTTT
>NA|NA|TRBJ1-2|TRBV12-3/TRBV12-4
CASSSSSGTVRGTYTF
TGTGCCAGCAGTTCCAGCAGCGGGACGGTGAGGGGAACCTACACCTTC
>NA|NA|TRBJ2-7|TRBV6-5
CASSYSRAFYEQYF
TGTGCCAGCAGTTACTCCCGGGCCTTCTACGAGCAGTACTTC
>few|NA|TRBJ2-1|TRBV6-2/TRBV6-3
CVSSPLATNNEQFF
TGTGTCAGCAGCCCCCTAGCCACGAACAATGAGCAGTTCTTC
>NA|NA|TRBJ1-5|TRBV24-1
CATSDFSREGNQPQHF
TGTGCCACCAGTGATTTTTCCAGGGAGGGCAATCAGCCCCAGCATTTT
>NA|TRBD2|TRBJ2-1|TRBV14
CASSQVGLAVYNEQFF
TGTGCCAGCAGCCAAGTAGGTCTAGCGGTTTACAATGAGCAGTTCTTC
>NA|NA|TRBJ2-7|TRBV20-1
CSTGTPYEQYF
TGCAGCACCGGGACACCCTACGAGCAGTACTTC
>NA|TRBD1|TRBJ1-1|TRBV20-1
CSAREFPGGYTEAFF
TGCAGTGCTAGAGAATTTCCAGGGGGCTACACTGAAGCTTTCTTT
>once|NA|TRBJ1-1|TRBV20-1
CSAALRGGSGYNTEAFF
TGCAGTGCTGCCCTACGGGGCGGGAGTGGGTACAACACTGAAGCTTTCTTT
>NA|TRBD1|TRBJ2-7|TRBV7-9
CASSDRGAYEQYF
TGTGCCAGCAGCGACAGGGGGGCCTACGAGCAGTACTTC
>NA|NA|TRBJ1-4|TRBV9
CASSAQGRHEKLFF
TGTGCCAGCAGCGCACAGGGACGGCATGAAAAACTGTTTTTT
>NA|NA|TRBJ2-7|TRBV4-1
CASSRLQGGGTSYEQYF
TGCGCCAGCAGCCGTCTTCAGGGTGGCGGGACCTCCTACGAGCAGTACTTC
>NA|NA|TRBJ2-2|TRBV20-1
CSATGGRGNTGELFF
TGCAGTGCTACAGGGGGGAGGGGGAACACCGGGGAGCTGTTTTTT
>NA|TRBD2|TRBJ2-1|TRBV7-9
CASSAGPGLADNEQFF
TGTGCCAGCAGCGCAGGACCGGGACTAGCCGACAATGAGCAGTTCTTC
>NA|NA|TRBJ2-7|TRBV3-1
CASSQVPLPVEQYF
TGTGCCAGCAGCCAAGTCCCCCTGCCTGTAGAGCAGTACTTC
>few|NA|TRBJ2-5|TRBV7-9
CASSLVTGGEETQYF
TGTGCCAGCAGCTTAGTCACAGGCGGCGAAGAGACCCAGTACTTC
>NA|NA|TRBJ2-3|TRBV4-3
CASSQDLRPDTQYF
TGCGCCAGCAGCCAAGATCTGAGGCCAGATACGCAGTATTTT
>NA|NA|TRBJ2-3|TRBV2
CASSDGQTSADTQYF
TGTGCCAGCAGTGACGGACAGACGTCGGCAGATACGCAGTATTTT
>few|TRBD2|TRBJ2-3|TRBV7-2
CASTRSGTRTDTQYF
TGTGCCAGCACCCGTAGCGGGACCCGCACAGATACGCAGTATTTT
>NA|TRBD2|TRBJ2-3|TRBV12-3/TRBV12-4
CASSSGGSGSTDTQYF
TGTGCCAGCAGCTCGGGGGGTAGCGGTAGCACAGATACGCAGTATTTT
>few|TRBD1|TRBJ2-7|TRBV7-9
CASSPRQGPEQYF
TGTGCCAGCAGCCCCAGACAGGGCCCCGAGCAGTACTTC
>few|NA|TRBJ1-4|TRBV4-1
CASSQDPGRREKLFF
TGCGCCAGCAGCCAAGATCCAGGGAGGCGTGAAAAACTGTTTTTT
>NA|TRBD2|TRBJ2-3|TRBV14
CASSTGLAGNLMDTQYF
TGTGCCAGCAGCACCGGACTAGCGGGAAACCTCATGGATACGCAGTATTTT
>once|NA|TRBJ2-7|TRBV29-1
CSVEDRSPREQYF
TGCAGCGTCGAGGACAGATCACCACGTGAGCAGTACTTC
>NA|TRBD1|TRBJ1-2|TRBV27
CASSPASLLRDRPNYGYTF
TGTGCCAGCAGTCCAGCCTCCCTCCTCCGGGACAGACCTAACTATGGCTACACCTTC
>NA|NA|TRBJ1-2|TRBV7-8
CASSRTELYGYAF
TGTGCCAGCAGCCGGACAGAACTTTATGGCTACGCCTTC
>NA|NA|TRBJ1-4|TRBV20-1
CSARESGLSEKLFF
TGCAGTGCTAGAGAGTCGGGGCTCAGTGAAAAACTGTTTTTT